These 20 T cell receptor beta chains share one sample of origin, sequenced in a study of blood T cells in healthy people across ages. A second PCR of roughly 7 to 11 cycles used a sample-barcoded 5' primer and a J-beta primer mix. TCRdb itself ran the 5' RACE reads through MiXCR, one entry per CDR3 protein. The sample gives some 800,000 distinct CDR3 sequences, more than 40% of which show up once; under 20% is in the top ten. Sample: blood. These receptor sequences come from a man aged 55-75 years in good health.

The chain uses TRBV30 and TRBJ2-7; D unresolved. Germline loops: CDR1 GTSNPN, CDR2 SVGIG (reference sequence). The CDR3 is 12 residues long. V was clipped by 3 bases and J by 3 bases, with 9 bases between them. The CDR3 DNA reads TGTGCCTGGAGGTCTCGGAGCTACGAGCAGTACTTC. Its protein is CAWRSRSYEQYF.

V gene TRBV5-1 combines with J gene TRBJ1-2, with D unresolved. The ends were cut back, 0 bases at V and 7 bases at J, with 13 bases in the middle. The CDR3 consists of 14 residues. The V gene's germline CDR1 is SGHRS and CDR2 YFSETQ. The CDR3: CASSLVGIRGGYTF. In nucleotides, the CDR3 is TGCGCCAGCAGCTTGGTAGGCATTCGTGGTGGCTACACCTTC.

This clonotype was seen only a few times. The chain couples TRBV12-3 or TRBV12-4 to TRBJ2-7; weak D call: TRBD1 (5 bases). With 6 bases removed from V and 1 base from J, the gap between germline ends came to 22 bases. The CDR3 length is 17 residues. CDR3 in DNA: TGTGCCAGCAGCCCGGTCAGGGTCGTGGGGATTTCCTACGAGCAGTACTTC. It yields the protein CASSPVRVVGISYEQYF.

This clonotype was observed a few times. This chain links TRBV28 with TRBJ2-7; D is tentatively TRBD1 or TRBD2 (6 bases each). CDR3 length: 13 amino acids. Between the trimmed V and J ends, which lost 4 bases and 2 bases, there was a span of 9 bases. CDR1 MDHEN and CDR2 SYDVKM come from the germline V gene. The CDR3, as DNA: TGTGCCAGCAGTTGGGGGGCTACCTACGAGCAGTACTTC. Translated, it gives CASSWGATYEQYF.

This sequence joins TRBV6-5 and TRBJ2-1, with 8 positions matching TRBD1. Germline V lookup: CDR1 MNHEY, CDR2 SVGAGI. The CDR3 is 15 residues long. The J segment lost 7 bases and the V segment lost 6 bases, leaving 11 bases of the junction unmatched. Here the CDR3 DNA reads TGTGCCAGCAGCTGGAGACAGGGGAAAATAAATGAGCAGTTCTTC. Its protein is CASSWRQGKINEQFF.

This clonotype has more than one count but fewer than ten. In nucleotides, the CDR3 is TGTGCCAGCAGCCCCGGGACGGGTTCAGAGTACTTC. Residues: CASSPGTGSEYF. The V gene is TRBV7-2, the J gene TRBJ2-7, with D perhaps given as TRBD1 or TRBD2 (5 bases each). The V and J ends lost 5 bases and 11 bases respectively, with 16 bases between them. The CDR3 has 12 amino acids. The germline V gene has CDR1 SGHTA and CDR2 FQGNSA.

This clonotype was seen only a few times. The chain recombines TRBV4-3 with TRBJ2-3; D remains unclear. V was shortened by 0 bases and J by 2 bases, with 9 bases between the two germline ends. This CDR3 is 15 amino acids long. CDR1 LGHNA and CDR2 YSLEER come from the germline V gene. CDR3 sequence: CASSQDVETTDTQYF. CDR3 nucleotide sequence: TGCGCCAGCAGCCAAGATGTCGAAACCACAGATACGCAGTATTTT.

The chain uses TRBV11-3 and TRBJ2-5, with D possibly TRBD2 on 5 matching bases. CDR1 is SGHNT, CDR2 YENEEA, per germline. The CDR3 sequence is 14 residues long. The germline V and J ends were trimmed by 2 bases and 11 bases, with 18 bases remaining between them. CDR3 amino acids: CASSLSSGHNEQYF. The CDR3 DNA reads TGTGCCAGCAGCTTAAGCAGCGGTCACAATGAGCAGTACTTC.

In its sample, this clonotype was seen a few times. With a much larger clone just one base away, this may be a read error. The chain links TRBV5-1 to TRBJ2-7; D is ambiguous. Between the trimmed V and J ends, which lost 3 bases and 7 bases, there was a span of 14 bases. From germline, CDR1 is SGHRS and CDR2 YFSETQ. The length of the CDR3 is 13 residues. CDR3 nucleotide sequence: TGCGCCAGCAGCTCACGGATCGACAATGAGCAGTACTTC. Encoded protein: CASSSRIDNEQYF.

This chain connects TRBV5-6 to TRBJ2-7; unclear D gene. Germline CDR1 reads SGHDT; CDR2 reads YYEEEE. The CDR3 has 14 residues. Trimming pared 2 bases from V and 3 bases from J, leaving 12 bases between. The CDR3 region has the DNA TGTGCCAGCAGCTTAAGCCTTGAAGACTACGAGCAGTACTTC. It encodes CASSLSLEDYEQYF.

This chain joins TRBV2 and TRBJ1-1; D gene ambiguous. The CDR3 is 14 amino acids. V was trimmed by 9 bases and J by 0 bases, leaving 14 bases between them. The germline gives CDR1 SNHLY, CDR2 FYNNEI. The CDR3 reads CASKVSALNTEAFF. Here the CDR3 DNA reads TGTGCCAGTAAAGTGTCGGCCTTGAACACTGAAGCTTTCTTT. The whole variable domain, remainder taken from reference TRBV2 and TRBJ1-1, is EPEVTQTPSHQVTQMGQEVILRCVPISNHLYFYWYRQILGQKVEFLVSFYNNEISEKSEIFDDQFSVERPDGSNFTLKIRSTKLEDSAMYFCASKVSALNTEAFFGQGTRLTVV.

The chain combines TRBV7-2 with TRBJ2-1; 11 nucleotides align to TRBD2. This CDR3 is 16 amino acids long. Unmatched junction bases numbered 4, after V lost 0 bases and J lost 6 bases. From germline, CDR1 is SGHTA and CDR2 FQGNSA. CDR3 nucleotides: TGTGCCAGCAGCTTAGCTAGCGGGGGGGCCTTCAATGAGCAGTTCTTC. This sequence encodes CASSLASGGAFNEQFF.

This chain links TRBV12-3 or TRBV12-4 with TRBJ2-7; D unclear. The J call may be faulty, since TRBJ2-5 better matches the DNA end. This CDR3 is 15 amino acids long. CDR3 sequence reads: CASSPQRANKETQYF. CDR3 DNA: TGTGCCAGCAGTCCGCAACGAGCGAATAAAGAGACCCAGTACTTC.

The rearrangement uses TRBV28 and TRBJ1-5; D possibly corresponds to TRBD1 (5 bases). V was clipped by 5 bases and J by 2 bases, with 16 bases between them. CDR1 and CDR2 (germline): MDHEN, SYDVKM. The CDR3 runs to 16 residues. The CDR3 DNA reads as TGTGCCAGCAGTCCCCCCCCGGGGGGGGGCAATCAGCCCCAGCATTTT. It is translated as CASSPPPGGGNQPQHF.

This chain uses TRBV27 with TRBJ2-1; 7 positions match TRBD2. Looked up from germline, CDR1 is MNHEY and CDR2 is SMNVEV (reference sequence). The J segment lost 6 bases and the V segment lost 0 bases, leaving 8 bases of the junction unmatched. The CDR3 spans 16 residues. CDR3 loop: CASSLSASGVINEQFF. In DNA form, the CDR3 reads TGTGCCAGCAGTTTATCAGCGAGCGGGGTAATCAATGAGCAGTTCTTC.

This CDR3 reads CASRRRTGGRADTQYF. CDR3 DNA sequence: TGTGCCAGCAGGCGAAGAACAGGGGGGAGGGCAGATACGCAGTATTTT. This rearrangement joins TRBV12-3 or TRBV12-4 to TRBJ2-3; D is perhaps TRBD1 (8 bases). Trimming cost V 6 bases and J 4 bases, with 20 bases left between them. This CDR3 is 16 amino acids long.

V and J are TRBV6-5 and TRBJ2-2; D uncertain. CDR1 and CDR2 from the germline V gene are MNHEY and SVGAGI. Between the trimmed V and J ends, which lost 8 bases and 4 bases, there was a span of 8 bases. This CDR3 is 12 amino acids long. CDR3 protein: CASAYSTGELFF. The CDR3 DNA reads TGTGCCAGCGCGTATAGCACCGGGGAGCTGTTTTTT.

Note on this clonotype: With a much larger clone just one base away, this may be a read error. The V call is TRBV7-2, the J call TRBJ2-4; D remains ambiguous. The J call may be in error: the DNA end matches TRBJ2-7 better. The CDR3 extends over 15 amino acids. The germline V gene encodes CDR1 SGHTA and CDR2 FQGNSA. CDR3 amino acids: CASSFDGLESYEQYF. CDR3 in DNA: TGTGCCAGCAGCTTTGACGGCCTTGAGTCCTACGAGCAGTACTTC.

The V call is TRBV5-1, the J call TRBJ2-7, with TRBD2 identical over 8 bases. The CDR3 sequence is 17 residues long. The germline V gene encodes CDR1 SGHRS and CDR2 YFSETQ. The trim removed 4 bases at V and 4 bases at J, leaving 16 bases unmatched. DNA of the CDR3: TGCGCCAGCAGCCCTACCGGGACTAGGGCCCCCACTTACGAGCAGTACTTC. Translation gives CASSPTGTRAPTYEQYF.

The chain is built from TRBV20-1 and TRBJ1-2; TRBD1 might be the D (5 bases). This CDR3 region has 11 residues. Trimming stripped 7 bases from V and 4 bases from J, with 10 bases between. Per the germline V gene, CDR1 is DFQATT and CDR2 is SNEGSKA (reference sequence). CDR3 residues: CSGQTFYGYTF. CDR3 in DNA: TGCAGTGGACAGACCTTCTATGGCTACACCTTC.